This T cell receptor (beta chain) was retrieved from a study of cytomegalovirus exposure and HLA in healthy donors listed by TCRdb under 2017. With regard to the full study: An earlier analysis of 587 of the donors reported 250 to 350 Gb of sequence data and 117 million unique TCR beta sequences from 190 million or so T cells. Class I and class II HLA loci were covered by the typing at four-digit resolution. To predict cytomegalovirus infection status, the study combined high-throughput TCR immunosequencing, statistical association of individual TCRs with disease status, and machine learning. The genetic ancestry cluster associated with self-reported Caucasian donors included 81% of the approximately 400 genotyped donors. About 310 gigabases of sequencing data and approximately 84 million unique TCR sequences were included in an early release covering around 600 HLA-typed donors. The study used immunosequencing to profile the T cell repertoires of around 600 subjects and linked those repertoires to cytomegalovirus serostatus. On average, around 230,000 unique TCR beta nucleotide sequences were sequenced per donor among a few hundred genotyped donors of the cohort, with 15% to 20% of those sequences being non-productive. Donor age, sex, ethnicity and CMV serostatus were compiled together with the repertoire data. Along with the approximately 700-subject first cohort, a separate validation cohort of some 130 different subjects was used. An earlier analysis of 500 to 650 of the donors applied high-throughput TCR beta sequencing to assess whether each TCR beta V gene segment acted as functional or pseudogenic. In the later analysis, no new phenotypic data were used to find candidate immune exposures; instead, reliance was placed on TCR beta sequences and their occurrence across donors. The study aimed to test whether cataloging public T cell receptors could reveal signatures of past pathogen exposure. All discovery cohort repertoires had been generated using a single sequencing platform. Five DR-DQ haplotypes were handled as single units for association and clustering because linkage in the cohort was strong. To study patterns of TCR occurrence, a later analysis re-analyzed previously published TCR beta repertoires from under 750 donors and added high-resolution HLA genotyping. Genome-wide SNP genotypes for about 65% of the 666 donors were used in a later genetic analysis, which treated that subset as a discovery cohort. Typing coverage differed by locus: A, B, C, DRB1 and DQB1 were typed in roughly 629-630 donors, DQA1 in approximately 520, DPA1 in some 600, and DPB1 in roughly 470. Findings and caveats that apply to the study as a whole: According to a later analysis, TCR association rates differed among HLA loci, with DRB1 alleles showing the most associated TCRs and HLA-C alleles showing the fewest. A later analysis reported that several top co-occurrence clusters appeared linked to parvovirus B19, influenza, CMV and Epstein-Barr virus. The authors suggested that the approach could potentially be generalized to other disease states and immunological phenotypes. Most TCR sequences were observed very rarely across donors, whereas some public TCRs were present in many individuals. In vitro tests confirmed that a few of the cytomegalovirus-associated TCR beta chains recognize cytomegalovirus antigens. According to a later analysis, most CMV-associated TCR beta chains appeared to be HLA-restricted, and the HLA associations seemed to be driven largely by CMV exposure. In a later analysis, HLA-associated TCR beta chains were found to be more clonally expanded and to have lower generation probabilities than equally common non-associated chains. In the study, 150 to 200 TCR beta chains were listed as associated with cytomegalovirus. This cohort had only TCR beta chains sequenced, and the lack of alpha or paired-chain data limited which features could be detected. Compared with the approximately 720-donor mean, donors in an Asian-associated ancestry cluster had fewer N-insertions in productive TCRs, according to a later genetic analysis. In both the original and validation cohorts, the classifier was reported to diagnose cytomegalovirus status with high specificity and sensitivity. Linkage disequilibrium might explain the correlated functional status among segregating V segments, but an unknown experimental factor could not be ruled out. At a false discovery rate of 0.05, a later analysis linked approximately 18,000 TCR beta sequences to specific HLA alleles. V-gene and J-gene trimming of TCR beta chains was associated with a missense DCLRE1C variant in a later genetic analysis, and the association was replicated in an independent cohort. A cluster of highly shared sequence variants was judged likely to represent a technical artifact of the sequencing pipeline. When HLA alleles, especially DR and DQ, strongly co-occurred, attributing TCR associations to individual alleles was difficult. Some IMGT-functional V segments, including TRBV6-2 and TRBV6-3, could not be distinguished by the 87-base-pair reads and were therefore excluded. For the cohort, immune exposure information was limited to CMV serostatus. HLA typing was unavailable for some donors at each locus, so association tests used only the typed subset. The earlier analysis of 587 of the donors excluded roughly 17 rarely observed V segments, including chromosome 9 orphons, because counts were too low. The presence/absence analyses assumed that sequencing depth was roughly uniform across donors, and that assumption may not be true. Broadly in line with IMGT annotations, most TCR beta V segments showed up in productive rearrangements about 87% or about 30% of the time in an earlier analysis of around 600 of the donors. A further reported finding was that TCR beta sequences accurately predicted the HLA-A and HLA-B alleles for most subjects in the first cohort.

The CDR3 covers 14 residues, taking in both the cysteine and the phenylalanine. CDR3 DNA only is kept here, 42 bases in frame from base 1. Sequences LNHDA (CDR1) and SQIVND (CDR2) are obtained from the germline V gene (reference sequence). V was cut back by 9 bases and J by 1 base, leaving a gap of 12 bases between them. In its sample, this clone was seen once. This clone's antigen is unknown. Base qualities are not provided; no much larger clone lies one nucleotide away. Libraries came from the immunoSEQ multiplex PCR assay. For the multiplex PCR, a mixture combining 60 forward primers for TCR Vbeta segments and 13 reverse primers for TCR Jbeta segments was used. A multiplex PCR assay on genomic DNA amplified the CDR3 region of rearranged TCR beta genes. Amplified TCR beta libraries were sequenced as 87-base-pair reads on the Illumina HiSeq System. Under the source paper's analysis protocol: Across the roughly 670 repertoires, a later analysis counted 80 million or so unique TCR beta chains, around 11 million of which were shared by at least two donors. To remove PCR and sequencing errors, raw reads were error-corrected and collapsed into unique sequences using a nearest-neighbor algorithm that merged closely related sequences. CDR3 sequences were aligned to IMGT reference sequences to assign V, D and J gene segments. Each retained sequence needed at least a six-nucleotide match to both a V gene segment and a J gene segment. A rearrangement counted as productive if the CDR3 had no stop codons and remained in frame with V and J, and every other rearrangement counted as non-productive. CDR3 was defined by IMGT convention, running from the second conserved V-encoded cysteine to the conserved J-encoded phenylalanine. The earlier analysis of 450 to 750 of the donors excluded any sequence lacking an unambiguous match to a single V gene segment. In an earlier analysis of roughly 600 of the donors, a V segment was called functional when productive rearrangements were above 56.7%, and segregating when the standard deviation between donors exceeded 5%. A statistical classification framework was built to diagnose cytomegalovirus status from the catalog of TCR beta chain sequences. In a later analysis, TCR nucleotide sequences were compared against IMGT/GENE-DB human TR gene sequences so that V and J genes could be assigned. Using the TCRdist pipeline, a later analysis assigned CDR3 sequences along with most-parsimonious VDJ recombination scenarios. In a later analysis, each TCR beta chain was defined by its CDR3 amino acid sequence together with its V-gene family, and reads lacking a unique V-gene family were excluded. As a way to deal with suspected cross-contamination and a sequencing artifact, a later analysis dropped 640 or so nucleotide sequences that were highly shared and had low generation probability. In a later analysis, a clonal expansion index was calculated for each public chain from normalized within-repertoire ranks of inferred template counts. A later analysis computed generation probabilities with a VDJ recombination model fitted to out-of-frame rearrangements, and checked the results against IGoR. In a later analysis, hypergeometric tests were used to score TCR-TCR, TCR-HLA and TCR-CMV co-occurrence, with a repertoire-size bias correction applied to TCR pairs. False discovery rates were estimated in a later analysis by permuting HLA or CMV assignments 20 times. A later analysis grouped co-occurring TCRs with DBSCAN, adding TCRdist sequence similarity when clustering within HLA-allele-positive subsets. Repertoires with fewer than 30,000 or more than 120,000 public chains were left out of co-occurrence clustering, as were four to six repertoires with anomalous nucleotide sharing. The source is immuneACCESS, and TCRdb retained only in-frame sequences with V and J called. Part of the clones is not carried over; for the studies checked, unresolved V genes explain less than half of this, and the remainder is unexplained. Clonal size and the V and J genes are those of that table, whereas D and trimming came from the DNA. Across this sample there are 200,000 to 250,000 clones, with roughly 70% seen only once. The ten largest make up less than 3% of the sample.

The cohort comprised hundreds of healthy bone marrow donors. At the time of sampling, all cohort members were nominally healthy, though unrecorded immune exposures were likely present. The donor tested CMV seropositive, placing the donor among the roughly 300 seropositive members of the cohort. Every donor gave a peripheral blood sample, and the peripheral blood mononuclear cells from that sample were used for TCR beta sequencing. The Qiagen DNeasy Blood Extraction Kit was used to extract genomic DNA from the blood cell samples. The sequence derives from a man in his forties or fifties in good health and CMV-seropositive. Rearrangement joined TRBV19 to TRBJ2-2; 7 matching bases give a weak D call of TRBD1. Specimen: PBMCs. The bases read TGTGCCAGCATCAGGGGGGAGAACACCGGGGAGCTGTTTTTT. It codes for CASIRGENTGELFF.